The 21 T cell receptor beta chains listed next were all sequenced from one sample in a study of cytomegalovirus exposure and HLA in healthy donors. The PCR was carried out with 60 Vbeta primers and 13 Jbeta primers. Clones were read by immunoSEQ multiplex PCR, and TCRdb kept only the in-frame ones, dropping some. The sample contains approximately 150,000 clones, approximately 81% of which appear only once. Sequencing was performed on PBMCs. The receptor source for this set is a woman in her thirties or forties in good health and CMV-seropositive.

This clone was counted only a few times. The genes are TRBV7-9 and TRBJ2-1; 9 bases match TRBD1. CDR3 length equals 14 residues. The junction had 6 bases not matched to a gene; V was cut back by 6 bases and J by 6 bases. Germline lookup yields CDR1 SEHNR and CDR2 FQNEAQ (reference sequence). The DNA for the CDR3 is TGTGCCAGCAGACCCGGACAGGGGAGCAATGAGCAGTTCTTC. This codes for CASRPGQGSNEQFF.

The V and J genes are TRBV6-6 and TRBJ2-3; 11 nucleotides align to TRBD2. The J segment lost 6 bases and the V segment lost 5 bases, leaving 7 bases of the junction unmatched. Germline V gene data show CDR1 as MNHNY and CDR2 as SVGAGI (reference sequence). The CDR3 contains 15 residues. The CDR3 is CASSPLAGGGDTQYF. The CDR3, as DNA: TGTGCCAGCAGTCCCCTAGCGGGAGGCGGGGATACGCAGTATTTT.

V gene TRBV14 combines with J gene TRBJ2-1, with D possibly being TRBD2 (5 bases). Germline values: CDR1 SGHDN, CDR2 FVKESK. V was trimmed by 1 base and J by 7 bases, leaving 8 bases between them. This CDR3 region has 13 residues. CDR3 nucleotide sequence: TGTGCCAGCAGCCAAGTACTAGGGAATGAGCAGTTCTTC. This codes for CASSQVLGNEQFF.

The V gene is TRBV9, the J gene TRBJ1-1; possibly TRBD1 for D (5 bases). V was clipped by 2 bases and J by 11 bases, with 13 bases between them. The length of the CDR3 is 12 residues. Germline CDR1 and CDR2: SGDLS and YYNGEE. CDR3 amino acids: CASSVRGGKAFF. CDR3 DNA: TGTGCCAGCAGCGTGCGGGGCGGGAAGGCTTTCTTT.

The V gene is TRBV28, the J gene TRBJ2-7; TRBD1 agrees at 8 bases. The length of the CDR3 is 15 residues. Per germline, CDR1 MDHEN and CDR2 SYDVKM. The ends lost 5 bases at V and 2 bases at J; junction bases unmatched: 8. Here the CDR3 DNA reads TGTGCCAGCAGTAAGGGACAGGTACACCCCTACGAGCAGTACTTC. Protein sequence: CASSKGQVHPYEQYF.

The genes are TRBV28 and TRBJ2-3, with D unclear. The CDR3 runs 12 residues. V was pared by 5 bases and J by 5 bases, with 8 bases between. The V gene's germline CDR1 is MDHEN and CDR2 SYDVKM. DNA for the CDR3: TGTGCCAGCAGTCCGCAGGAAGATACGCAGTATTTT. This sequence encodes CASSPQEDTQYF.

V usage is TRBV27 and J usage is TRBJ1-5; no reliable D call. Germline CDR1 and CDR2: MNHEY and SMNVEV (reference sequence). This CDR3 comprises 16 residues. The V end lost 6 bases, the J end lost 2 bases, and 17 bases lay between the germline ends. The CDR3 bases are TGTGCCAGCAGCACCGGGATGGGAGTAGGCAATCAGCCCCAGCATTTT. It encodes CASSTGMGVGNQPQHF.

As concerns this clone: A read error may produce the germline difference seen at one junction end. The chain is built from TRBV7-9 and TRBJ2-2, with D uncertain. Germline CDR1 and CDR2: SEHNR and FQNEAQ (reference sequence). The CDR3 is 12 amino acids. The CDR3 sequence is CSSSSLSWELFF. DNA for the CDR3: TGTTCCAGCAGCTCCCTTAGCTGGGAGCTGTTTTTT. The complete variable domain, with remaining parts taken from reference TRBV7-9 and TRBJ2-2, reads DTGVSQNPRHKITKRGQNVTFRCDPISEHNRLYWYRQTLGQGPEFLTYFQNEAQLEKSRLLSDRFSAERPKGSFSTLEIQRTEQGDSAMYLCSSSSLSWELFFGEGSRLTVL.

This clone appeared once. The chain uses TRBV25-1 and TRBJ1-1, with TRBD1 as a possible D gene (5 bases). This CDR3 region has 13 residues. CDR1 is MGHDK and CDR2 is SYGVNS in the germline V gene. V lost 4 bases and J 4 bases, leaving 10 bases between the germline ends. CDR3: CASSGSGSTEAFF. For the CDR3, the DNA is TGTGCCAGCAGTGGGTCAGGGTCCACTGAAGCTTTCTTT.

The chain carries TRBV7-2 and TRBJ1-1; unclear D gene. Germline CDR1 and CDR2: SGHTA and FQGNSA. With 5 bases removed from V and 0 bases from J, the gap between germline ends came to 13 bases. This CDR3 has 15 amino acids. The CDR3 here is CASSAPFNMNTEAFF. CDR3 DNA: TGTGCCAGCAGCGCCCCCTTTAACATGAACACTGAAGCTTTCTTT.

This chain joins TRBV10-2 and TRBJ2-2; TRBD2 agrees at 8 bases. The CDR3 covers 15 residues. The V gene's germline CDR1 is WSHSY and CDR2 SAAADI. The V and J ends lost 5 bases and 5 bases, in that order; junction bases with no gene match: 7. CDR3 sequence reads: CASSQKAGETGELFF. The CDR3 DNA is TGCGCCAGCAGTCAAAAAGCGGGGGAGACCGGGGAGCTGTTTTTT.

This chain joins TRBV5-5 and TRBJ1-6, with 8 bases identical to TRBD1. CDR1 and CDR2 (germline): SGHKS, YYEKEE (reference sequence). This CDR3 is 15 amino acids long. Trimming took 5 bases from V and 10 from J; bases not matched to a gene: 11. CDR3 sequence reads: CASSAEDRGISPLHF. CDR3 bases: TGTGCCAGCAGTGCCGAAGACAGGGGAATCTCACCCCTCCACTTT. Full variable domain (remainder filled in from reference TRBV5-5 and TRBJ1-6): DAGVTQSPTHLIKTRGQQVTLRCSPISGHKSVSWYQQVLGQGPQFIFQYYEKEERGRGNFPDRFSARQFPNYSSELNVNALLLGDSALYLCASSAEDRGISPLHFGNGTRLTVT.

V usage is TRBV10-1 and J usage is TRBJ2-7, with a possible D match to TRBD1 (5 bases). The V gene lost 7 bases and the J gene lost 3 bases, with 16 bases spanning the gap. This CDR3 comprises 14 residues. Looked up from germline, CDR1 is WNHNN and CDR2 is SYGVQD (reference sequence). CDR3 sequence: CASKGQGFFYEQYF. CDR3 DNA: TGCGCCAGCAAGGGGCAGGGATTTTTCTACGAGCAGTACTTC.

This chain joins TRBV2 and TRBJ1-1; D unclear. Germline lookup yields CDR1 SNHLY and CDR2 FYNNEI. The CDR3 contains 14 residues. V was clipped by 4 bases and J by 8 bases, with 17 bases between them. DNA for the CDR3: TGTGCCAGCAGTGTATATCGGGGATCGACCGAAGCTTTCTTT. This gives the protein CASSVYRGSTEAFF.

The chain joins TRBV7-6 to TRBJ2-1; TRBD1 agrees at 7 bases. J lost 10 bases, V lost 0 bases, and 6 bases had no gene match. This CDR3 has 14 amino acids. Germline V gene data show CDR1 as SGHVS and CDR2 as FNYEAQ. The CDR3 loop is CASSLATGVYEQFF. The DNA for the CDR3 is TGTGCCAGCAGCTTAGCAACAGGGGTATACGAGCAGTTCTTC.

The chain is built from TRBV6-5 and TRBJ2-1, with TRBD2 matching over 7 bases. Trimming took 2 bases from V and 7 from J; bases not matched to a gene: 8. The CDR3 has 15 residues. Looked up from germline, CDR1 is MNHEY and CDR2 is SVGAGI. The CDR3, as DNA: TGTGCCAGCAGTTACCAAGCACTAGCGATGAATGAGCAGTTCTTC. Amino acid sequence: CASSYQALAMNEQFF.

This clone has just a few counts. The V gene is TRBV9, the J gene TRBJ2-5; D possibly corresponds to TRBD2 (5 bases). This CDR3 spans 14 amino acids. The V gene's germline CDR1 is SGDLS and CDR2 YYNGEE. Trimming shortened V by 4 bases and J by 1 base, and 11 bases separated the two germline ends. CDR3 in amino acids: CASSPVGVQETQYF. In DNA form, the CDR3 reads TGTGCCAGCAGCCCAGTGGGAGTCCAAGAGACCCAGTACTTC.

The V gene is TRBV5-1, the J gene TRBJ1-1, with TRBD1 as a possible D gene (6 bases). The V gene lost 3 bases and the J gene lost 5 bases, with 11 bases spanning the gap. In germline, CDR1 is SGHRS, CDR2 YFSETQ. The CDR3 runs 13 residues. Written as DNA, the CDR3 is TGCGCCAGCAGCTGGGACGACAGGACTGAAGCTTTCTTT. This encodes CASSWDDRTEAFF.

This chain links TRBV4-3 with TRBJ2-1; TRBD2 matches 7 bases. The V and J ends lost 1 base and 6 bases, in that order; junction bases with no gene match: 6. The CDR3 covers 15 residues. Germline CDR1 and CDR2: LGHNA and YSLEER. CDR3 bases: TGCGCCAGCAGCCAAGCCCAGCGGGGTGGCAATGAGCAGTTCTTC. Its translation: CASSQAQRGGNEQFF.

The V and J genes are TRBV4-2 and TRBJ2-7, with 7 bases aligning to TRBD2. Germline lookup yields CDR1 LGHNA and CDR2 YNFKEQ. V was pared by 1 base and J by 2 bases, with 2 bases of the junction left unmatched. The CDR3 spans 14 residues. The CDR3 reads CASSQASGTYEQYF. Here the CDR3 DNA reads TGTGCCAGCAGCCAAGCTAGCGGAACCTACGAGCAGTACTTC.

The chain combines TRBV6-6 with TRBJ2-1; TRBD2 agrees at 9 bases. This CDR3 comprises 15 residues. From germline, CDR1 is MNHNY and CDR2 SVGAGI (reference sequence). The trim removed 6 bases at V and 3 bases at J, leaving 6 bases unmatched. CDR3 region: CASRPGLAVYNEQFF. The CDR3 DNA is TGTGCCAGCAGACCGGGACTAGCTGTCTACAATGAGCAGTTCTTC.